Following are 32 T cell receptor beta chains from one sample sequenced in a study of regulatory T cells in long-lasting Graves disease. CDR3 regions were amplified by Arm-PCR using iRepertoire HTBI primers to build TCR beta libraries. TCRdb re-derived calls from the multiplex PCR reads in MiXCR, one entry per CDR3 protein. This sample carries some 400,000 distinct CDR3 sequences, around 14% of them seen once, and the ten largest clones take over 15%. Noted time point: newly diagnosed GD, antithyroid drugs for less than 3 months. With RNA extracted from PBMCs as input, the TCR library was made. Another study also made use of these data, one on T cells in Graves' hyperthyroidism and ophthalmopathy.

The sample was peripheral blood mononuclear cells (PBMCs), taken at new diagnosis, from a patient treated with antithyroid drugs. The source of these receptors is a woman in her 30s with Graves disease.

This clonotype has only a few counts. A far more abundant clone sits one base away, making this likely a read error. This chain's CDR3 is CASSPVNTEAFF. The DNA for the CDR3 is TGTGCCAGCAGCCCCGTGAACACTGAAGCTTTCTTT. The chain has TRBV2 and TRBJ1-1, with D hard to call. The germline gives CDR1 SNHLY, CDR2 FYNNEI. There are 12 residues in the CDR3. V was cut by 6 bases and J by 0 bases, with 5 bases left in between.

The chain is built from TRBV18 and TRBJ1-2; 7 nucleotides line up with TRBD1. The germline gives CDR1 KGHSH, CDR2 LQKENI. Trimming cost V 3 bases and J 4 bases; bases outside gene matches: 5. The CDR3 runs to 14 residues. The CDR3 loop is CASSPLGDSYGYTF. CDR3 bases: TGTGCCAGCTCACCTCTAGGGGACAGCTATGGCTACACCTTC.

This clonotype was seen repeatedly, ten times or more. This chain joins TRBV20-1 and TRBJ2-1; weak D call: TRBD1 (6 bases). The CDR3 is 15 amino acids. CDR1 DFQATT and CDR2 SNEGSKA come from the germline V gene (reference sequence). With 6 bases removed from V and 3 bases from J, the gap between germline ends came to 18 bases. Here the CDR3 reads CSAEPGVGYYNEQFF. DNA of the CDR3: TGCAGTGCCGAACCAGGGGTAGGGTACTACAATGAGCAGTTCTTC.

This clonotype was detected many times. This rearrangement joins TRBV2 to TRBJ2-1, with a tentative D call TRBD2 (6 bases). From germline, CDR1 is SNHLY and CDR2 FYNNEI. V lost 3 bases to trimming and J lost 6 bases, with 9 bases between them. The CDR3 consists of 13 residues. The CDR3 DNA sequence: TGTGCCAGCAGTGATAGGAGGGGCAATGAGCAGTTCTTC. This codes for CASSDRRGNEQFF.

This clonotype was recorded a few times. This chain links TRBV5-1 with TRBJ2-7, with a weak D call TRBD2 (7 bases). Germline V gene lookup returns CDR1 SGHRS and CDR2 YFSETQ. V was trimmed by 0 bases and J by 3 bases, leaving 13 bases between them. This CDR3 comprises 15 residues. CDR3 bases: TGCGCCAGCAGCTTGGGGGGGGGCCGGTTCTACGAGCAGTACTTC. It codes for CASSLGGGRFYEQYF.

This clonotype was detected ten times or more. The rearrangement links TRBV7-2 to TRBJ2-1, with 7 bases identical to TRBD2. V was clipped by 6 bases and J by 2 bases; unmatched bases: 7. This CDR3 comprises 15 residues. Germline loops: CDR1 SGHTA, CDR2 FQGNSA. DNA of the CDR3: TGTGCCAGCAGTGTTCCGGGACTACCCTACAATGAGCAGTTCTTC. As protein: CASSVPGLPYNEQFF.

This clonotype occurred many times. This chain connects TRBV6-1 to TRBJ1-3; no reliable D call. CDR1 and CDR2 (germline): MNHNS, SASEGT. V lost 7 bases and J lost 2, with 15 bases in between. The CDR3 sequence is 15 residues long. This CDR3 is CASTNRRNAGNTIYF. The CDR3 coding sequence is TGTGCCAGCACGAATCGGCGTAACGCTGGAAACACCATATATTTT.

Ten or more counts support this clonotype. The chain uses TRBV5-6 and TRBJ2-3, with D perhaps TRBD1 or TRBD2 (5 bases each). CDR1 and CDR2 from the germline V gene are SGHDT and YYEEEE. Trimming removed 4 bases at V and 3 bases at J, with 15 bases between. This CDR3 is built from 15 residues. The CDR3 sequence: CASSPGQLRTDTQYF. The CDR3 coding sequence is TGTGCCAGCAGCCCGGGGCAGTTGCGTACAGATACGCAGTATTTT. The complete variable domain, with remaining parts taken from reference TRBV5-6 and TRBJ2-3, reads DAGVTQSPTHLIKTRGQQVTLRCSPKSGHDTVSWYQQALGQGPQFIFQYYEEEERQRGNFPDRFSGHQFPNYSSELNVNALLLGDSALYLCASSPGQLRTDTQYFGPGTRLTVL.

This clonotype was seen once. The chain is built from TRBV3-1 and TRBJ1-4, with D tentatively TRBD1 (6 bases). Germline values: CDR1 LGHDT, CDR2 YNNKEL (reference sequence). The CDR3 is made up of 15 amino acids. V gave up 0 bases and J gave up 7 bases, with 12 bases separating them. The CDR3 loop reads CASSQERDTGEKLFF. The CDR3 DNA reads TGTGCCAGCAGCCAAGAACGGGACACGGGTGAAAAACTGTTTTTT.

A single count supports this clonotype. The chain recombines TRBV30 with TRBJ1-4, with 7 bases aligning to TRBD1. Per the germline V gene, CDR1 is GTSNPN and CDR2 is SVGIG (reference sequence). V lost 5 bases and J lost 2; bases outside the gene matches: 2. This CDR3 has 13 amino acids. The CDR3 loop reads CAWQTGTNEKLFF. The CDR3 DNA reads TGTGCCTGGCAGACAGGGACTAATGAAAAACTGTTTTTT.

The sample holds a few counts of this clonotype. This chain joins TRBV5-8 and TRBJ2-1, with 8 nucleotides matching TRBD1. The V and J ends lost 7 bases and 9 bases, in that order; junction bases with no gene match: 12. Germline V gives CDR1 SGHTS, CDR2 YDEGEE. The length of the CDR3 is 14 residues. In DNA form, the CDR3 reads TGTGCCAGCCGAATGGACAGGGTTGGGGCTGAGCAGTTCTTC. Protein product: CASRMDRVGAEQFF.

Remarks on this clonotype: A far larger clone differs by one base, so this is likely a read error. The gene calls are TRBV11-2 and TRBJ2-7, with D unclear. The CDR3 spans 12 residues. Per the germline V gene, CDR1 is SGHAT and CDR2 is FQNNGV. The CDR3 loop reads CASNLDHRAGFF. DNA of the CDR3: TGTGCCAGCAACTTAGATCATCGGGCTGGGTTCTTC.

As to this clonotype: The junction departs from the called germline gene at one end, perhaps through a read error. This chain joins TRBV12-3 or TRBV12-4 and TRBJ2-7; 11 positions agree with TRBD2. There are 14 residues in the CDR3. This chain's CDR3 is CASSPGLAGYERYF. The CDR3 DNA sequence: TGTGCCAGCAGTCCCGGACTAGCGGGTTACGAGCGGTACTTC.

This clonotype occurred many times. The rearrangement joins TRBV29-1 to TRBJ1-4; 9 bases fit TRBD1. The CDR3 covers 17 residues. The germline CDR1 and CDR2 sequences are SQVTM and ANQGSEA. Here the CDR3 reads CTLGGAAYGQGREKLFF. The CDR3 DNA reads as TGCACCTTGGGAGGGGCAGCTTACGGACAGGGGAGAGAAAAACTGTTTTTT.

This clonotype was counted at least ten times. The chain uses TRBV11-2 and TRBJ2-2, with 12 bases matching TRBD1. The length of the CDR3 is 15 residues. Unmatched junction bases numbered 2, after V lost 3 bases and J lost 6 bases. CDR1 and CDR2 (germline): SGHAT, FQNNGV. The CDR3 loop is CASSLGQGAAGELFF. DNA for the CDR3: TGTGCCAGCAGCTTGGGACAGGGGGCCGCCGGGGAGCTGTTTTTT.

This clonotype was observed a few times. This chain's CDR3 is CATSDPTGTSGRTDTQYF. CDR3 nucleotides: TGTGCCACCAGTGATCCAACTGGGACTAGCGGGAGGACAGATACGCAGTATTTT. The rearrangement joins TRBV24-1 to TRBJ2-3; 15 nucleotides match TRBD2. The CDR3 sequence is 18 residues long. Germline values: CDR1 KGHDR, CDR2 SFDVKD. Losses at the gene ends were 3 bases for V and 3 bases for J; bases not matched to a gene: 6.

This clonotype was counted at least ten times. The chain carries TRBV10-2 and TRBJ2-5, with TRBD2 matching 11 bases. J was trimmed by 3 bases and V by 4 bases; bases with no gene match: 10. CDR1 and CDR2 from the germline V gene are WSHSY and SAAADI. The CDR3 spans 17 residues. The CDR3 loop reads CASSVVAGGPGEETQYF. The CDR3 DNA reads as TGCGCCAGCAGTGTGGTAGCGGGAGGGCCAGGGGAAGAGACCCAGTACTTC.

At least ten counts were recorded for this clonotype. V gene TRBV14 combines with J gene TRBJ2-1, with a weak D call TRBD2 (5 bases). V shed 2 bases and J shed 5 bases, with 19 bases lying between them. The CDR3 has 17 residues. The germline gives CDR1 SGHDN, CDR2 FVKESK. The CDR3 loop reads CASSQKLLRDYHNEQFF. CDR3 coding DNA: TGTGCCAGCAGCCAAAAACTTTTGAGAGACTACCACAATGAGCAGTTCTTC. Full variable domain (outside the CDR3, taken from reference TRBV14 and TRBJ2-1): EAGVTQFPSHSVIEKGQTVTLRCDPISGHDNLYWYRRVMGKEIKFLLHFVKESKQDESGMPNNRFLAERTGGTYSTLKVQPAELEDSGVYFCASSQKLLRDYHNEQFFGPGTRLTVL.

The genes are TRBV11-2 and TRBJ2-1; 11 positions match TRBD2. The germline V gene encodes CDR1 SGHAT and CDR2 FQNNGV. The CDR3 sequence is 19 residues long. The V gene end was trimmed by 5 bases and the J gene end by 2 bases; junction bases not matched to a gene: 14. The DNA for the CDR3 is TGTGCCAGCAGCCCAGTAGTGGGTAGCGGGAGGGGGGCCTACAATGAGCAGTTCTTC. Its translation: CASSPVVGSGRGAYNEQFF.

This clonotype was counted at least ten times. The V call is TRBV6-2 or TRBV6-3, the J call TRBJ1-2, with TRBD1 as a possible D gene (6 bases). The CDR3 spans 14 residues. The germline gives CDR1 MNHEY, CDR2 SVGEGT. Deletions cut 6 bases from V and 3 bases from J, with 14 bases between. The CDR3 DNA follows: TGTGCCAGCAGGCCTACCTACAGGGACTATGGCTACACCTTC. It encodes CASRPTYRDYGYTF.

On this clonotype: Since a far larger clone is one base different, this is likely a read error. The rearrangement uses TRBV10-3 and TRBJ1-1; the D is unclear. In germline, CDR1 is ENHRY, CDR2 SYGVKD. CDR3 length: 13 amino acids. V was cut by 3 bases and J by 0 bases, with 5 bases left in between. Written as DNA, the CDR3 is TGTGCCATCAGTGAAAAAATGAACACTGAAGCTTTCTTT. Protein: CAISEKMNTEAFF.

This clonotype was picked up a small number of times. The chain couples TRBV7-9 to TRBJ2-1; either TRBD1 or TRBD2 may fit D (5 bases each). This CDR3 contains 13 residues. Germline V CDR1 and CDR2: SEHNR, FQNEAQ (reference sequence). Trimming removed 7 bases at V and 9 bases at J, with 16 bases between. In DNA form, the CDR3 reads TGTGCCAGCAACCCCCCGGGGCTATTTGAGCAGTTCTTC. It encodes CASNPPGLFEQFF.

Of note for this clonotype: This may be a read error, as it is one base from a much larger clone. The V call is TRBV10-1, the J call TRBJ1-1; tentative D call: TRBD1 (5 bases). Germline loops: CDR1 WNHNN, CDR2 SYGVQD (reference sequence). This CDR3 is 15 amino acids long. The CDR3 DNA is TGCGCCAGCAGGGGGGACGAGCGGTGGAACGCTGAAGCTTTCTTT. It codes for CASRGDERWNAEAFF.

The sample holds a few counts of this clonotype. The V call is TRBV10-3, the J call TRBJ2-5; maybe TRBD2 (6 bases). The ends were cut back, 4 bases at V and 2 bases at J, with 14 bases in the middle. From germline, CDR1 is ENHRY and CDR2 SYGVKD. The CDR3 is 15 residues long. The CDR3 spells CAISASATSQETQYF. The CDR3 nucleotides are TGTGCCATCAGTGCTTCGGCGACTAGTCAAGAGACCCAGTACTTC.

This clonotype has a count of ten or more. The rearrangement uses TRBV7-9 and TRBJ2-7; D tentatively reads TRBD1 or TRBD2 (5 bases each). Germline loops: CDR1 SEHNR, CDR2 FQNEAQ (reference sequence). The V and J ends lost 3 bases and 5 bases respectively, with 14 bases between them. The CDR3 has 14 amino acids. The CDR3: CASSFGTHQDEQYF. The CDR3 DNA is TGTGCCAGCAGCTTCGGGACGCACCAGGACGAGCAGTACTTC.

This clonotype was seen many times. An end of the junction differs from the germline gene, which may be a read error. This chain uses TRBV29-1 with TRBJ2-1, with D perhaps TRBD2 (5 bases). Germline values: CDR1 SQVTM, CDR2 ANQGSEA. The CDR3 sequence is 9 residues long. The DNA of the CDR3 is TGCAGCGTTGGAAGCCCGGAGGTCTTC. Protein sequence: CSVGSPEVF.

This clonotype was seen repeatedly, ten times or more. The V gene is TRBV12-3 or TRBV12-4, the J gene TRBJ1-5; 10 bases align to TRBD1. This CDR3 region has 16 residues. The V and J ends lost 4 bases and 5 bases, in that order; junction bases with no gene match: 8. CDR3: CASSSGDRGTHQPQHF. CDR3 DNA: TGTGCCAGCAGTTCAGGGGACAGGGGAACCCATCAGCCCCAGCATTTT.

This clonotype was observed a few times. The chain uses TRBV11-3 and TRBJ2-7, with a tentative D call TRBD1 (5 bases). The V gene lost 5 bases and the J gene lost 3 bases, with 11 bases spanning the gap. CDR3 length: 13 amino acids. Per the germline V gene, CDR1 is SGHNT and CDR2 is YENEEA. The CDR3 sequence: CASSIGQYYEQYF. The DNA for the CDR3 is TGTGCCAGCAGCATAGGACAATACTACGAGCAGTACTTC.

The table lists this clonotype with many counts. V is TRBV11-2 and J is TRBJ2-3, with TRBD2 identical over 16 bases. The CDR3 has 18 residues. The V segment lost 5 bases and the J segment 0 bases; nucleotides outside the gene matches: 5. Germline V CDR1 and CDR2: SGHAT, FQNNGV. The chain's CDR3 is CASSPGTSGRGSTDTQYF. CDR3 bases: TGTGCCAGCAGCCCCGGGACTAGCGGGAGGGGAAGCACAGATACGCAGTATTTT.

This clonotype was counted ten times or more. V and J are TRBV4-1 and TRBJ2-7; the D gene is possibly TRBD1 (5 bases). V lost 6 bases and J lost 3, with 15 bases in between. Germline CDR1 MGHRA, CDR2 YSYEKL. The CDR3 runs 14 residues. The CDR3 DNA follows: TGCGCCAGCAGTTGGGGCCCGCGAGGCTACGAGCAGTACTTC. Amino acids: CASSWGPRGYEQYF.

This clonotype showed up just a few times. V is TRBV10-2 and J is TRBJ1-2, with 7 bases lining up with TRBD1. V lost 7 bases to trimming and J lost 5 bases; unmatched junction nucleotides: 10. Germline loops: CDR1 WSHSY, CDR2 SAAADI. The CDR3 contains 14 residues. In DNA, the CDR3 is TGCGCCAGCACTGTTACAGGGGACGGGTATGGCTACACCTTC. Translating it yields CASTVTGDGYGYTF.

Ten or more counts support this clonotype. This rearrangement joins TRBV11-2 to TRBJ2-7, with unresolved D. The V end lost 6 bases, the J end lost 4 bases, and 10 bases lay between the germline ends. The CDR3 totals 12 residues. Per germline, CDR1 SGHAT and CDR2 FQNNGV. The CDR3 coding sequence is TGTGCCAGCAGTCCCCAAAAGTACGAGCAGTACTTC. Amino acids: CASSPQKYEQYF. Full variable domain (remainder filled in from reference TRBV11-2 and TRBJ2-7): EAGVAQSPRYKIIEKRQSVAFWCNPISGHATLYWYQQILGQGPKLLIQFQNNGVVDDSQLPKDRFSAERLKGVDSTLKIQPAKLEDSAVYLCASSPQKYEQYFGPGTRLTVT.